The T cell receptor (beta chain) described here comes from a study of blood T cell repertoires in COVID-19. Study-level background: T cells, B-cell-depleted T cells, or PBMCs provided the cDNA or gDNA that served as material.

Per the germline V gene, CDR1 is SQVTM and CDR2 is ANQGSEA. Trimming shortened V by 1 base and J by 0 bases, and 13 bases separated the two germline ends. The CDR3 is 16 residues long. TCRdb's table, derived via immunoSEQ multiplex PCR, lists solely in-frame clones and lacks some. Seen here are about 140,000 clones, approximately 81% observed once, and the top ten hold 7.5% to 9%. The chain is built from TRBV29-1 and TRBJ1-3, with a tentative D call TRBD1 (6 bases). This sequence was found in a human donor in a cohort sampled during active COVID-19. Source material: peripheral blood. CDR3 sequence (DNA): TGCAGCGTTGAAGTTAGAGGGACAAGCTCTGGAAACACCATATATTTT. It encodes CSVEVRGTSSGNTIYF.